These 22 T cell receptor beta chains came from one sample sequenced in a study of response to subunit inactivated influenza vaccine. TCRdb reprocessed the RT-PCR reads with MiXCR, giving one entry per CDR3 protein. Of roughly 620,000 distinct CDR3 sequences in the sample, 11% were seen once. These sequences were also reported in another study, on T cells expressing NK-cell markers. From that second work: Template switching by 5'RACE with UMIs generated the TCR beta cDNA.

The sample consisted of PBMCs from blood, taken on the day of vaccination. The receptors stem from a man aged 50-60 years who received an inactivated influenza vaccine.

CDR3 residues: CASSVRDREYNEQFF. As DNA, the CDR3 is TGTGCCAGCAGCGTACGGGACAGGGAATACAATGAGCAGTTCTTC. The chain recombines TRBV9 with TRBJ2-1, with 9 bases that match TRBD1. This CDR3 has 15 residues. V dropped 1 base and J dropped 4; count of bases not matched to a gene: 3. Germline V gene lookup returns CDR1 SGDLS and CDR2 YYNGEE.

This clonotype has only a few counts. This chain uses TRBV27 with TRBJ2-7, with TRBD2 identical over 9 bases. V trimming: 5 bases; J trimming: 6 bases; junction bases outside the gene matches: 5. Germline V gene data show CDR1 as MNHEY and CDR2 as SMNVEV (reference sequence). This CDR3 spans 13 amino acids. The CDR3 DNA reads TGTGCCAGCAGTGAACTAGCGGGCCGCGAGCAGTACTTC. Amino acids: CASSELAGREQYF.

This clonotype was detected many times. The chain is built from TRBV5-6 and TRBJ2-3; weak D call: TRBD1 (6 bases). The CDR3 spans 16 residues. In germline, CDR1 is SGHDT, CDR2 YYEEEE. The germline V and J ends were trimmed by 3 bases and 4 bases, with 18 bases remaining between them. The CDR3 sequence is CASSWETGSRADTQYF. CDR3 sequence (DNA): TGTGCCAGCAGCTGGGAGACAGGTTCGCGGGCAGATACGCAGTATTTT.

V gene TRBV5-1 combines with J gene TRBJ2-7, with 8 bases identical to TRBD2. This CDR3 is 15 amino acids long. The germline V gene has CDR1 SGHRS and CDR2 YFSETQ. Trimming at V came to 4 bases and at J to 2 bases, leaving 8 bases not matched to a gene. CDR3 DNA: TGCGCCAGCAGCCCGCGGGGGGTAGTGACCTACGAGCAGTACTTC. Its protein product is CASSPRGVVTYEQYF. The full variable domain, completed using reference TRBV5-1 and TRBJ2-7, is KAGVTQTPRYLIKTRGQQVTLSCSPISGHRSVSWYQQTPGQGLQFLFEYFSETQRNKGNFPGRFSGRQFSNSRSEMNVSTLELGDSALYLCASSPRGVVTYEQYFGPGTRLTVT.

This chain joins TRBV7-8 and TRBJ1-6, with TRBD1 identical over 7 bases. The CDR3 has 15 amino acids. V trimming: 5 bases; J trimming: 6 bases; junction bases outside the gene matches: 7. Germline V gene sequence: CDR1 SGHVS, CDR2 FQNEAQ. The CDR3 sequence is CASSLGTVINSPLHF. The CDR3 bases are TGTGCCAGCAGCCTAGGGACAGTTATTAATTCACCCCTCCACTTT.

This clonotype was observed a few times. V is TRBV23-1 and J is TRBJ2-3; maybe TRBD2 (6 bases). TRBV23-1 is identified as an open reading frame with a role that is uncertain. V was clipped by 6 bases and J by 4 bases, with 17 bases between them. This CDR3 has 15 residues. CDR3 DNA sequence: TGCGCCAGCAGCCCAACAGGAGGGCCCCCAGATACGCAGTATTTT. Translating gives CASSPTGGPPDTQYF.

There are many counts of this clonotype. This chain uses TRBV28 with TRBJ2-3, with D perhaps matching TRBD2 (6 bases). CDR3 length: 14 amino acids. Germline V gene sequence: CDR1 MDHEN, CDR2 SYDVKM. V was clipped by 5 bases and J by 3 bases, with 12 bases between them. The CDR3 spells CASSPGSGTDTQYF. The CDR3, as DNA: TGTGCCAGCAGTCCCGGGAGTGGAACAGATACGCAGTATTTT.

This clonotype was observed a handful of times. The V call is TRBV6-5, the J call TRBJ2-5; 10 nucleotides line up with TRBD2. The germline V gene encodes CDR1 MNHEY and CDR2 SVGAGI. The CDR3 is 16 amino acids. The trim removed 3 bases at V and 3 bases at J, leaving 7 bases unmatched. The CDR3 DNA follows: TGTGCCAGCAGTTATATCCCTAGCGGGAGAGAAGAGACCCAGTACTTC. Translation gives CASSYIPSGREETQYF.

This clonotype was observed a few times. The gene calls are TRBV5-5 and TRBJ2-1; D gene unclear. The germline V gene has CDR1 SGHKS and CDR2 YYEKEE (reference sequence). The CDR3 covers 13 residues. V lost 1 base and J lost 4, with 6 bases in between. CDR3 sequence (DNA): TGTGCCAGCAGCTTGTTCCAGTACAATGAGCAGTTCTTC. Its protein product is CASSLFQYNEQFF.

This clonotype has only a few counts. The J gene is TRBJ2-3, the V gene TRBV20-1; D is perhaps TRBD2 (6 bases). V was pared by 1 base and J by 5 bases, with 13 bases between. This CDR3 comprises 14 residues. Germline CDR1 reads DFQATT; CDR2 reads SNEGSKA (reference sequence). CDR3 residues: CSARVIGGLDTQYF. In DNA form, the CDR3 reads TGCAGTGCTAGAGTGATCGGGGGTTTAGATACGCAGTATTTT.

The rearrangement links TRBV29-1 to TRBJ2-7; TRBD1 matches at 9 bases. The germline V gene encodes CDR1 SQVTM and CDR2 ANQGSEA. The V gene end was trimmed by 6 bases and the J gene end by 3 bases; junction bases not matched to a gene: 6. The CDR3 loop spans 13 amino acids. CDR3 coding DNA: TGCAGCGTCGGAGCGGGACAGGGCTACGAGCAGTACTTC. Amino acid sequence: CSVGAGQGYEQYF.

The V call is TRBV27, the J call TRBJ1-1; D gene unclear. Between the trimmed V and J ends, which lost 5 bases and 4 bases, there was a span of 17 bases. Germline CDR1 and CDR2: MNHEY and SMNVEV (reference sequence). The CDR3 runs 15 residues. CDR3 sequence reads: CASSLKTTLPTEAFF. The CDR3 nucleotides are TGTGCCAGCAGTCTAAAAACCACCCTTCCCACTGAAGCTTTCTTT.

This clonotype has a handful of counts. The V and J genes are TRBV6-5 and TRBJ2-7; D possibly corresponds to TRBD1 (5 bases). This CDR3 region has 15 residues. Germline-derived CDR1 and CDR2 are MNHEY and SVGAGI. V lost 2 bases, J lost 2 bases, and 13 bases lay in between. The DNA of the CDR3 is TGTGCCAGCAGTTACCAGTTAGGGGTAGCCTACGAGCAGTACTTC. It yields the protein CASSYQLGVAYEQYF.

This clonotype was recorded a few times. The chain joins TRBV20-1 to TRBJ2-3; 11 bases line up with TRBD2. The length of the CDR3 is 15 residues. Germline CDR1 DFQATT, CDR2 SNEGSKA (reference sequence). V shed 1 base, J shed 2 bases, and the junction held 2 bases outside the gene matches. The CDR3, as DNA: TGCAGTGCTAGAGGACTAGCGGGACACACAGATACGCAGTATTTT. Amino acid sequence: CSARGLAGHTDTQYF.

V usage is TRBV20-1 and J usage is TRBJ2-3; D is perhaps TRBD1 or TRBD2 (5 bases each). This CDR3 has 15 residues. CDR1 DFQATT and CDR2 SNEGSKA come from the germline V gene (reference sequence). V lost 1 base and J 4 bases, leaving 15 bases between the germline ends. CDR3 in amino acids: CSARVWGRGSDTQYF. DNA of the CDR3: TGCAGTGCTAGAGTCTGGGGACGCGGGTCAGATACGCAGTATTTT.

CDR3 loop: CASKKDRESIGQYF. DNA for the CDR3: TGTGCCAGCAAAAAGGACAGGGAATCGATCGGGCAGTACTTC. The rearrangement joins TRBV6-2 or TRBV6-3 to TRBJ2-7; 8 bases agree with TRBD1. The CDR3 spans 14 residues. The junction had 14 bases not matched to a gene; V was cut back by 7 bases and J by 9 bases. In germline, CDR1 is MNHEY, CDR2 SVGEGT.

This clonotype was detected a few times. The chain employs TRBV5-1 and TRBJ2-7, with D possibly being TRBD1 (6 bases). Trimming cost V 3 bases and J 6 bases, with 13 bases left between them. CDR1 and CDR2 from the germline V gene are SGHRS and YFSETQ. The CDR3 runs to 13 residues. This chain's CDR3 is CASSYDRSREQYF. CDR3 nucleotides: TGCGCCAGCAGCTACGACAGGAGCCGCGAGCAGTACTTC.

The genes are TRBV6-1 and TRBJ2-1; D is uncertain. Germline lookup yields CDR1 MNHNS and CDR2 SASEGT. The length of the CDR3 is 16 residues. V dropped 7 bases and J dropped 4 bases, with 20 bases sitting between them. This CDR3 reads CASIPASASPYNEQFF. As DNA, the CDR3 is TGTGCCAGCATCCCAGCCTCCGCGTCACCTTACAATGAGCAGTTCTTC.

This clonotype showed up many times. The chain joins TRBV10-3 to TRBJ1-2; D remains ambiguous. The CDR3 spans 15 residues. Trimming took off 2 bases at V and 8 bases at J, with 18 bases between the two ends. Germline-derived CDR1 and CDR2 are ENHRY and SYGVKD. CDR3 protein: CAISESWDTTQGYTF. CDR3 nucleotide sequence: TGTGCCATCAGTGAGAGTTGGGATACAACCCAGGGCTACACCTTC.

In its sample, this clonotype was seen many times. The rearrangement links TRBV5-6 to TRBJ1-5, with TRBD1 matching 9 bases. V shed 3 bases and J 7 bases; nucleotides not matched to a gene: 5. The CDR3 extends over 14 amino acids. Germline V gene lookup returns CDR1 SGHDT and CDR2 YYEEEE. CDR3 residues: CASSYRQGVQPQHF. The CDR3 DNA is TGTGCCAGCAGCTATCGACAGGGGGTCCAGCCCCAGCATTTT.

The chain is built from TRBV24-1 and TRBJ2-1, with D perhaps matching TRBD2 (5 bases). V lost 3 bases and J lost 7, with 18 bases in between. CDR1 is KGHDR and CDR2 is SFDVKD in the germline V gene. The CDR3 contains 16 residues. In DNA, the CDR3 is TGTGCCACCAGTGATCCACGGGAAGTGAATACGAATGAGCAGTTCTTC. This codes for CATSDPREVNTNEQFF.

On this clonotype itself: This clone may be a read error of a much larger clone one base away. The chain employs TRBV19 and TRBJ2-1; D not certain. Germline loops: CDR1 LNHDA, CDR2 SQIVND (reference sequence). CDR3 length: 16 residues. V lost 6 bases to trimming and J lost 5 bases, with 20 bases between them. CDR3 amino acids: CASSPLRAPYHNEQFF. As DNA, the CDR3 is TGTGCCAGTAGCCCTTTACGTGCCCCGTACCACAATGAGCAGTTCTTC.